This is a list of T cell receptor beta chains from one sample in a study of post-analysis software for immune sequencing data. TCRdb re-derived calls from the PCR reads in MiXCR, one entry per CDR3 protein. The sample lists hundreds of thousands of distinct CDR3 sequences, around 60% seen once, with about 11% in the top ten. The specimen was blood. The receptors stem from a girl aged 2 to 10 with multiple sclerosis. Each CDR3 is given with its conserved first and last residue. Size is stated for part of the rows, as once, few or many counts, or as a class when the clone is expanded.

>TRBV29-1|NA
CSAAGAGGNYGYTF
>TRBV7-9|NA
CASSPPRGGQETQYF
>TRBV20-1|few
CSASRREGPETQYF
>TRBV20-1|many
CSASEGEEYNEQFF
>TRBV7-2|NA
CASSLGDRASTQYF
>TRBV12-5|NA
CASGLVRTDYGYTF
>TRBV6-1|NA
CASRQDNEQFF
>TRBV28|NA
CASSLLAAPFYEQYF
>TRBV12-3/TRBV12-4|few
CASSRRTGADGYTF
>TRBV5-5|NA
CASSPTLTSGGAGETQYF
>TRBV29-1|few
CSVEDLGETQYF
>TRBV6-6|NA
CASRGQGGNTQYF
>TRBV15|NA
CATSRLPPRASGSSEQYF
>TRBV12-3/TRBV12-4|NA
CASGWAGVPYEQYF
>TRBV20-1|few
CSAAHWRGDQETQYF
>TRBV5-1|NA
CASSLVLDTDTQYF
>TRBV6-5|NA
CAGSYSPGGETQYF
>TRBV28|NA
CASTPTGEGTYEQYF